The rows below give T cell receptor beta chains drawn from one sample of a study of cytomegalovirus exposure and HLA in healthy donors. Sequencing was performed with immunoSEQ multiplex PCR; in TCRdb, only in-frame clones are kept and a portion is missing. The data contain about 140,000 clones, 76% of them singletons. Sequencing was performed on PBMCs. Every receptor here comes from a female donor in good health and CMV-seropositive. CDR3s include the opening cysteine and the closing phenylalanine or tryptophan. D genes are given only for firm matches. Size tells how often a clone was seen (once, few, many) or the class of an expanded clone, and some rows leave it out.

V gene: TRBV27; CDR3 length: 14; D gene: TRBD1; J gene: TRBJ2-7; clone size: NA; CDR3 protein: CASSQTGGGYEQYF; CDR3 DNA: TGTGCCAGCAGTCAAACAGGGGGCGGCTACGAGCAGTACTTC
V gene: TRBV2; CDR3 length: 14; D gene: TRBD1; J gene: TRBJ1-4; clone size: NA; CDR3 protein: CASSDQGADEKLFF; CDR3 DNA: TGTGCCAGCAGTGATCAGGGGGCGGATGAAAAACTGTTTTTT
V gene: TRBV5-4; CDR3 length: 14; D gene: TRBD1; J gene: TRBJ2-5; clone size: NA; CDR3 protein: CASSQDRAEVTQYF; CDR3 DNA: TGTGCCAGCAGTCAAGACAGGGCTGAGGTGACCCAGTACTTC
V gene: TRBV27; CDR3 length: 14; D gene: NA; J gene: TRBJ2-2; clone size: NA; CDR3 protein: CASSPRRDTGELFF; CDR3 DNA: TGTGCCAGCAGTCCCCGCCGGGACACCGGGGAGCTGTTTTTT
V gene: TRBV29-1; CDR3 length: 12; D gene: NA; J gene: TRBJ1-2; clone size: NA; CDR3 protein: CSVETGQGGYTF; CDR3 DNA: TGCAGCGTTGAAACAGGGCAGGGTGGCTACACCTTC
V gene: TRBV15; CDR3 length: 18; D gene: TRBD1; J gene: TRBJ1-2; clone size: NA; CDR3 protein: CATSRDPPSTGGGSGYTF; CDR3 DNA: TGTGCCACCAGCAGAGATCCACCAAGTACAGGGGGCGGTAGCGGCTACACCTTC
V gene: TRBV7-9; CDR3 length: 16; D gene: TRBD2; J gene: TRBJ2-7; clone size: NA; CDR3 protein: CASSRPTAGGLHEQYF; CDR3 DNA: TGTGCCAGCAGCCGCCCGACGGCGGGAGGTCTACACGAGCAGTACTTC
V gene: TRBV9; CDR3 length: 16; D gene: TRBD1; J gene: TRBJ2-3; clone size: NA; CDR3 protein: CASSVAGTGGADTQYF; CDR3 DNA: TGTGCCAGCAGCGTAGCTGGGACAGGGGGTGCAGATACGCAGTATTTT
V gene: TRBV7-6; CDR3 length: 15; D gene: TRBD2; J gene: TRBJ2-7; clone size: NA; CDR3 protein: CASSLPSGSSYEQYF; CDR3 DNA: TGTGCCAGCAGCCTCCCTAGCGGGAGCTCCTACGAGCAGTACTTC
V gene: TRBV6-1; CDR3 length: 13; D gene: TRBD1; J gene: TRBJ2-7; clone size: NA; CDR3 protein: CASHRDRNYEQYF; CDR3 DNA: TGTGCCAGTCACCGGGACAGGAACTACGAGCAGTACTTC
V gene: TRBV12-2; CDR3 length: 12; D gene: NA; J gene: TRBJ2-7; clone size: NA; CDR3 protein: CASRHKGGEQYF; CDR3 DNA: TGTGCAAGTCGCCACAAAGGGGGCGAGCAGTACTTC
V gene: TRBV15; CDR3 length: 14; D gene: NA; J gene: TRBJ2-5; clone size: NA; CDR3 protein: CATSRVAAQETQYF; CDR3 DNA: TGTGCCACCAGCAGAGTTGCGGCCCAAGAGACCCAGTACTTC
V gene: TRBV27; CDR3 length: 13; D gene: NA; J gene: TRBJ2-5; clone size: few; CDR3 protein: CASRGSSEETQYF; CDR3 DNA: TGTGCCAGCAGGGGCAGCTCCGAAGAGACCCAGTACTTC
V gene: TRBV27; CDR3 length: 15; D gene: NA; J gene: TRBJ1-6; clone size: NA; CDR3 protein: CASSLSQAPNSPLHF; CDR3 DNA: TGTGCCAGCAGTTTAAGTCAGGCCCCTAATTCACCCCTCCACTTT
V gene: TRBV30; CDR3 length: 15; D gene: NA; J gene: TRBJ2-3; clone size: NA; CDR3 protein: CAWSVQGLQVDTQYF; CDR3 DNA: TGTGCCTGGAGTGTCCAGGGACTTCAAGTGGATACGCAGTATTTT
V gene: TRBV9; CDR3 length: 16; D gene: TRBD2; J gene: TRBJ2-1; clone size: NA; CDR3 protein: CASSLREGSSYNEQFF; CDR3 DNA: TGTGCCAGCAGCCTCAGGGAGGGTAGCTCCTACAATGAGCAGTTCTTC
V gene: TRBV5-1; CDR3 length: 15; D gene: NA; J gene: TRBJ2-7; clone size: NA; CDR3 protein: CASSLGGGEPYEQYF; CDR3 DNA: TGCGCCAGCAGCTTGGGCGGAGGGGAACCATACGAGCAGTACTTC
V gene: TRBV11-2; CDR3 length: 16; D gene: TRBD2; J gene: TRBJ2-1; clone size: NA; CDR3 protein: CASSLESGGIYNEQFF; CDR3 DNA: TGTGCCAGCAGCTTAGAGAGCGGGGGGATCTACAATGAGCAGTTCTTC
V gene: TRBV15; CDR3 length: 13; D gene: NA; J gene: TRBJ1-1; clone size: NA; CDR3 protein: CATSRDLDREAFF; CDR3 DNA: TGTGCCACCAGCAGAGATCTCGACAGGGAAGCTTTCTTT
V gene: TRBV11-2; CDR3 length: 12; D gene: NA; J gene: TRBJ1-3; clone size: NA; CDR3 protein: CASSPSIDTIYF; CDR3 DNA: TGTGCCAGCAGCCCGAGTATAGACACCATATATTTT
V gene: TRBV6-1; CDR3 length: 14; D gene: TRBD1; J gene: TRBJ2-7; clone size: NA; CDR3 protein: CASSESRGRHEQYF; CDR3 DNA: TGTGCCAGCAGTGAATCTAGGGGGCGACACGAGCAGTACTTC
V gene: TRBV6-6; CDR3 length: 14; D gene: NA; J gene: TRBJ2-3; clone size: NA; CDR3 protein: CASSYVSAADTQYF; CDR3 DNA: TGTGCCAGCAGTTATGTCAGCGCCGCAGATACGCAGTATTTT
V gene: TRBV2; CDR3 length: 13; D gene: TRBD1; J gene: TRBJ1-2; clone size: NA; CDR3 protein: CASSEDRDYGYTF; CDR3 DNA: TGTGCCAGCAGTGAGGACAGGGACTATGGCTACACCTTC
V gene: TRBV5-1; CDR3 length: 16; D gene: TRBD2; J gene: TRBJ2-1; clone size: NA; CDR3 protein: CASSVDGLAGGNEQFF; CDR3 DNA: TGCGCCAGCAGCGTGGACGGACTAGCGGGAGGCAATGAGCAGTTCTTC
V gene: TRBV7-3; CDR3 length: 16; D gene: NA; J gene: TRBJ2-5; clone size: once; CDR3 protein: CASSQSGQGGWETQYF; CDR3 DNA: TGTGCCAGCAGCCAAAGCGGTCAGGGAGGTTGGGAGACCCAGTACTTC
V gene: TRBV10-3; CDR3 length: 16; D gene: TRBD1; J gene: TRBJ1-3; clone size: NA; CDR3 protein: CAIRPGTGEPGNTIYF; CDR3 DNA: TGTGCCATCCGCCCCGGGACAGGGGAACCTGGAAACACCATATATTTT
V gene: TRBV15; CDR3 length: 17; D gene: NA; J gene: TRBJ1-3; clone size: NA; CDR3 protein: CATSRDWGGATGNTIYF; CDR3 DNA: TGTGCCACCAGCAGAGATTGGGGGGGGGCGACTGGAAACACCATATATTTT
V gene: TRBV5-4; CDR3 length: 17; D gene: NA; J gene: TRBJ1-2; clone size: NA; CDR3 protein: CASSPPGGEGLNYGYTF; CDR3 DNA: TGTGCCAGCAGCCCCCCCGGGGGGGAAGGACTAAACTATGGCTACACCTTC
V gene: TRBV27; CDR3 length: 16; D gene: TRBD1; J gene: TRBJ2-7; clone size: NA; CDR3 protein: CASRRQGEWGSYEQYF; CDR3 DNA: TGTGCCAGCAGGCGCCAGGGGGAATGGGGCTCCTACGAGCAGTACTTC
V gene: TRBV4-1; CDR3 length: 17; D gene: TRBD2; J gene: TRBJ2-1; clone size: NA; CDR3 protein: CASSRGVAGGPSNEQFF; CDR3 DNA: TGCGCCAGCAGCCGTGGAGTAGCGGGGGGGCCGTCAAATGAGCAGTTCTTC
V gene: TRBV25-1; CDR3 length: 14; D gene: NA; J gene: TRBJ2-7; clone size: NA; CDR3 protein: CASSHSGRANEQYF; CDR3 DNA: TGTGCCAGCAGTCATTCCGGCAGGGCAAACGAGCAGTACTTC
V gene: TRBV11-2; CDR3 length: 16; D gene: NA; J gene: TRBJ2-7; clone size: NA; CDR3 protein: CASQTQQGLLGREQYF; CDR3 DNA: TGTGCCAGTCAGACCCAACAGGGTCTCCTTGGGCGCGAGCAGTACTTC
V gene: TRBV6-4; CDR3 length: 13; D gene: TRBD2; J gene: TRBJ2-3; clone size: NA; CDR3 protein: CASFSSGGDTQYF; CDR3 DNA: TGTGCCAGCTTTTCGAGCGGGGGAGATACGCAGTATTTT
V gene: TRBV6-6; CDR3 length: 14; D gene: NA; J gene: TRBJ1-4; clone size: NA; CDR3 protein: CASSYGGAQEKLFF; CDR3 DNA: TGTGCCAGCAGTTACGGGGGGGCTCAGGAGAAACTGTTTTTT
V gene: TRBV6-5; CDR3 length: 15; D gene: NA; J gene: TRBJ1-1; clone size: NA; CDR3 protein: CASSFLSSGDTEAFF; CDR3 DNA: TGTGCCAGCAGTTTCCTATCCTCAGGGGACACTGAAGCTTTCTTT
V gene: TRBV4-1; CDR3 length: 20; D gene: TRBD2; J gene: TRBJ2-7; clone size: NA; CDR3 protein: CASSRGLAATRLPSSYEQYF; CDR3 DNA: TGCGCCAGCAGCCGAGGACTAGCGGCGACTCGTCTCCCAAGCTCCTACGAGCAGTACTTC
V gene: TRBV28; CDR3 length: 13; D gene: NA; J gene: TRBJ1-5; clone size: NA; CDR3 protein: CAITRGADQPQHF; CDR3 DNA: TGTGCCATAACTCGGGGGGCCGATCAGCCCCAGCATTTT
V gene: TRBV6-5; CDR3 length: 15; D gene: TRBD1; J gene: TRBJ2-7; clone size: NA; CDR3 protein: CASSRQGAPGYEQYF; CDR3 DNA: TGTGCCAGCAGTCGACAGGGGGCACCCGGGTACGAGCAGTACTTC
V gene: TRBV27; CDR3 length: 13; D gene: NA; J gene: TRBJ1-2; clone size: few; CDR3 protein: CASTSTAGRGYPF; CDR3 DNA: TGTGCCAGCACCTCGACAGCGGGGAGAGGCTACCCCTTC
V gene: TRBV6-1; CDR3 length: 12; D gene: NA; J gene: TRBJ2-1; clone size: NA; CDR3 protein: CASRHVYNEQFF; CDR3 DNA: TGTGCCAGCCGACACGTTTACAATGAGCAGTTCTTC
V gene: TRBV4-1; CDR3 length: 12; D gene: NA; J gene: TRBJ2-5; clone size: NA; CDR3 protein: CASSQTGETQYF; CDR3 DNA: TGCGCCAGCAGCCAAACGGGGGAGACCCAGTACTTC
V gene: TRBV28; CDR3 length: 16; D gene: NA; J gene: TRBJ1-6; clone size: NA; CDR3 protein: CASSFSPGANNSPLHF; CDR3 DNA: TGTGCCAGCAGTTTTTCGCCGGGAGCGAATAATTCACCCCTCCACTTT